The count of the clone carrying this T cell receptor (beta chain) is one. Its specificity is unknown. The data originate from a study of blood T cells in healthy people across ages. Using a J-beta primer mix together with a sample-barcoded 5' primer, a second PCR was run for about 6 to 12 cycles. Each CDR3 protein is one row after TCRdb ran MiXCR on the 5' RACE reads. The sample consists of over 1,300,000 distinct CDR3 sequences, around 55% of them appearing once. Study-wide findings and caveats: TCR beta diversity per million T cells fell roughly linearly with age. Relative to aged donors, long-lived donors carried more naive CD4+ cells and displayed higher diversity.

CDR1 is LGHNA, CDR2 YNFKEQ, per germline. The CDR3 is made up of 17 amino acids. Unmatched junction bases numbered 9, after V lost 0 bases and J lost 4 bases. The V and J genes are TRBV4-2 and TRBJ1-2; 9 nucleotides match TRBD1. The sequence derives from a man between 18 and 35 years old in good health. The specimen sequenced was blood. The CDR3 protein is CASSQDRTGERPYGYTF. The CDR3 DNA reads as TGTGCCAGCAGCCAAGATCGGACAGGGGAGAGGCCCTATGGCTACACCTTC.